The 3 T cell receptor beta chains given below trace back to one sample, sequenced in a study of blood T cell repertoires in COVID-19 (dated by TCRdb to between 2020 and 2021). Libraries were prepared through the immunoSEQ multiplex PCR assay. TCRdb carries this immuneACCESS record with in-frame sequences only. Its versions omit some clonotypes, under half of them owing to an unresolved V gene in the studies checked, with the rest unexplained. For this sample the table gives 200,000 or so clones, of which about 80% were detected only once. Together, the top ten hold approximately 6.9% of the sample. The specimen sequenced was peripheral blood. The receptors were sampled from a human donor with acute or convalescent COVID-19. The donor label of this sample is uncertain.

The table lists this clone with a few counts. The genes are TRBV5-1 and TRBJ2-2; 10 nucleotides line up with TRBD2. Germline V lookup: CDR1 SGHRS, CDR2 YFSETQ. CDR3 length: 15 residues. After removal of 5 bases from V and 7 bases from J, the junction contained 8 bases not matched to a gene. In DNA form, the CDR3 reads TGCGCCAGCAGAGGACTAGCGGTGGGAAGCGGGGAGCTGTTTTTT. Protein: CASRGLAVGSGELFF.

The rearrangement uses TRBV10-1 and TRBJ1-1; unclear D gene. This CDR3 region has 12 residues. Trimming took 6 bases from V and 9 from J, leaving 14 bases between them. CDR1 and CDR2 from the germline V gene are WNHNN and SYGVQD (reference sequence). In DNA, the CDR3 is TGCGCCAGCAGCCCAAACCGGGAACAAGCTTTCTTT. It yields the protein CASSPNREQAFF.

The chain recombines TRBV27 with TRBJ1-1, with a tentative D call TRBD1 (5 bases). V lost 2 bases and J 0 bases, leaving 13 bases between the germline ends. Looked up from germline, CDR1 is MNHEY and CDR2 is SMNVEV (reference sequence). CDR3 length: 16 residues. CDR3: CASSLNPSTVNTEAFF. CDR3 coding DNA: TGTGCCAGCAGTTTAAACCCTTCGACAGTGAACACTGAAGCTTTCTTT.